These T cell receptor beta chains were read from a single sample in a study of T cells in Graves' hyperthyroidism and ophthalmopathy. Via MiXCR, TCRdb re-called the multiplex PCR reads, giving one row per CDR3 protein. Of some 600,000 distinct CDR3 sequences in the sample, approximately 15% were seen once. The specimen sequenced was blood. Receptors were obtained from a woman in her 30s with Graves' hyperthyroidism that later progressed to Graves' ophthalmopathy. Each CDR3 is given with its conserved first and last residue. D genes are given only for firm matches. A clone size is listed for some rows: how often the clone was seen (once, few, many), or a class if it is expanded.

J | D | size | V | CDR3 | DNA
TRBJ2-7 | - | many | TRBV13 | CASSLDTSPYEQYF | TGTGCCAGCAGCTTAGATACTTCCCCTTACGAGCAGTACTTC
TRBJ1-1 | - | many | TRBV27 | CASSSGVGNTEAFF | TGTGCCAGCAGTTCAGGGGTCGGGAACACTGAAGCTTTCTTT
TRBJ2-5 | - | many | TRBV12-3/TRBV12-4 | CASTASRDGETQYF | TGTGCCAGCACCGCCAGTCGGGACGGAGAGACCCAGTACTTC
TRBJ1-3 | - | - | TRBV19 | CASSIGDTGAGGNTIYF | TGTGCCAGTAGTATAGGAGATACAGGAGCAGGTGGAAACACCATATATTTT
TRBJ2-7 | - | - | TRBV4-3 | CPSSQDFGRTYEQYF | TGCCCCAGCAGCCAAGACTTCGGCAGAACCTACGAGCAGTACTTC
TRBJ2-3 | TRBD2 | many | TRBV20-1 | CSASEREASTDTQYF | TGCAGTGCTTCTGAGCGGGAGGCCAGCACAGATACGCAGTATTTT
TRBJ2-6 | - | - | TRBV30 | CAWSEADSGANVLTF | TGTGCCTGGAGTGAGGCGGACTCTGGGGCCAACGTCCTGACTTTC
TRBJ1-1 | - | many | TRBV11-2 | CASSLKPPNTEAFF | TGTGCCAGCAGCTTAAAGCCTCCGAACACTGAAGCTTTCTTT
TRBJ1-2 | - | - | TRBV9 | CASRNQVYGYTF | TGTGCCAGCAGGAATCAGGTCTATGGCTACACCTTC
TRBJ1-5 | - | many | TRBV6-1 | CASRLTGTGNQPQHF | TGTGCCAGCAGACTAACCGGGACTGGCAATCAGCCCCAGCATTTT
TRBJ2-3 | TRBD2 | many | TRBV11-3 | CASSLVSGSSTDTQYF | TGTGCCAGCAGCTTAGTTAGCGGGAGCAGCACAGATACGCAGTATTTT
TRBJ1-1 | - | many | TRBV5-1 | CASSETLDRAFF | TGCGCCAGCAGCGAGACCCTGGATAGAGCTTTCTTT
TRBJ1-6 | - | few | TRBV7-9 | CASSLARDDNSPLHF | TGTGCCAGCAGCTTAGCGCGTGACGATAATTCACCCCTCCACTTT
TRBJ1-2 | - | many | TRBV7-8 | CASGTGRANYGYTF | TGTGCCAGCGGTACGGGCCGGGCTAACTATGGCTACACCTTC
TRBJ2-2 | - | few | TRBV7-8 | CASSQTNRRTAGELFF | TGTGCCAGCAGCCAGACTAACAGGAGAACGGCCGGGGAGCTGTTTTTT
TRBJ2-3 | TRBD2 | - | TRBV3-1 | CASSQDLAGGLDTQYF | TGTGCCAGCAGCCAAGATTTGGCGGGAGGGTTGGATACGCAGTATTTT
TRBJ1-1 | TRBD1 | many | TRBV7-3 | CASSLEGTVTEAFF | TGTGCCAGCAGCTTAGAAGGGACAGTCACTGAAGCTTTCTTT
TRBJ2-1 | - | - | TRBV29-1 | CSVEMAGADEQFF | TGCAGCGTTGAGATGGCCGGGGCGGATGAGCAGTTCTTC
TRBJ1-5 | - | few | TRBV7-2 | CASSSRFRDNQPQHF | TGTGCCAGCAGCTCCCGGTTTCGGGACAATCAGCCCCAGCATTTT
TRBJ2-7 | - | - | TRBV11-3 | CAGSLDGPYEQYF | TGTGCCGGCAGCTTAGATGGCCCCTACGAGCAGTACTTC
TRBJ1-2 | - | many | TRBV27 | CASTPEPMWGRNTF | TGTGCCAGCACCCCTGAACCAATGTGGGGGCGCAACACCTTC
TRBJ2-5 | - | many | TRBV24-1 | CATSLGRTHQETQYF | TGTGCCACCAGCCTGGGACGGACCCACCAAGAGACCCAGTACTTC